This T cell receptor (beta chain) was identified in a study of blood T cell repertoires in COVID-19. Sequencing used immunoSEQ multiplex PCR; TCRdb keeps in-frame clones, though not all of them. The data contain around 440,000 clones, approximately 89% of them singletons. Sequenced material: peripheral blood. The source of this sequence is a woman in her forties or fifties with COVID-19, enrolled during active disease.

CDR3 nucleotide sequence: TGTGCCAGCAGTTTATCCTACAGGGTCGGCTACACCTTC. Amino acids: CASSLSYRVGYTF. The rearrangement joins TRBV27 to TRBJ1-2, with D maybe TRBD1 (6 bases). V dropped 0 bases and J dropped 8 bases, with 10 bases sitting between them. Germline V gene data show CDR1 as MNHEY and CDR2 as SMNVEV (reference sequence). The CDR3 runs 13 residues.